Following are 23 T cell receptor beta chains from one sample sequenced in a study of PD-1 blockade in mismatch repair-deficient tumors. The protocol was immunoSEQ multiplex PCR, while the TCRdb copy is restricted to in-frame clones and leaves out a portion. The sample gives more than 90,000 clones, over 60% of which show up once; less than 5.5% is in the top ten. The specimen comprised peripheral blood, sampled roughly 60 weeks after starting pembrolizumab. Source of these receptors: an adult with mismatch repair-deficient cancer.

The chain couples TRBV30 to TRBJ2-7, with D perhaps matching TRBD2 (5 bases). Germline values: CDR1 GTSNPN, CDR2 SVGIG (reference sequence). This CDR3 contains 14 residues. V lost 2 bases, J lost 4 bases, and 15 bases lay in between. CDR3 bases: TGTGCCTGGAGTATTCAGGACTTCGGTTACGAGCAGTACTTC. Translating gives CAWSIQDFGYEQYF.

J is TRBJ2-3 and V is TRBV4-1; D tentatively fits TRBD1 or TRBD2 (5 bases each). The germline V gene encodes CDR1 MGHRA and CDR2 YSYEKL. This CDR3 spans 16 amino acids. Trimming took 1 base from V and 2 from J, leaving 13 bases between them. The CDR3 region has the DNA TGCGCCAGCAGCCAAGTGCCGGGACCTTCCACAGATACGCAGTATTTT. It encodes CASSQVPGPSTDTQYF.

The V and J genes are TRBV5-1 and TRBJ2-7; unclear D gene. This CDR3 region has 14 residues. Germline V CDR1 and CDR2: SGHRS, YFSETQ. The germline V and J ends were trimmed by 4 bases and 2 bases, with 13 bases remaining between them. This CDR3 reads CASSVTTTTYEQYF. CDR3 nucleotide sequence: TGCGCCAGCAGCGTAACGACGACCACCTACGAGCAGTACTTC.

The genes are TRBV7-6 and TRBJ1-2, with D possibly matching TRBD1 (6 bases). The length of the CDR3 is 13 residues. V gave up 5 bases and J gave up 2 bases, with 9 bases separating them. Germline-derived CDR1 and CDR2 are SGHVS and FNYEAQ. DNA of the CDR3: TGTGCCAGCAGCCCTGACAGGAACTATGGCTACACCTTC. The encoded protein is CASSPDRNYGYTF.

The genes are TRBV29-1 and TRBJ2-5; D gene ambiguous. The CDR3 is 15 residues long. Trimming removed 4 bases from V and 1 base from J, with 16 bases in between. Germline V gives CDR1 SQVTM, CDR2 ANQGSEA. The CDR3 sequence is CSVVKSGLTQETQYF. Written as DNA, the CDR3 is TGCAGCGTTGTAAAGTCGGGCCTGACCCAAGAGACCCAGTACTTC.

The V call is TRBV10-1, the J call TRBJ2-1, with TRBD1 matching over 7 bases. This CDR3 has 13 amino acids. V shed 6 bases and J 7 bases; nucleotides not matched to a gene: 6. Germline V gives CDR1 WNHNN, CDR2 SYGVQD (reference sequence). CDR3: CASRAKQGNEQFF. In DNA, the CDR3 is TGCGCCAGCAGAGCTAAACAGGGGAATGAGCAGTTCTTC.

Points on this clone: The DNA is omitted, as the CDR3 cannot be located on it reliably, and the CDR3 follows TCRdb's listing. The chain joins TRBV6-6 to TRBJ2-3; the table names TRBD2, a call not compared with the DNA. Both ends counted, the CDR3 spans 16 residues. Per germline, CDR1 MNHNY and CDR2 SVGAGI (reference sequence). CDR3 loop: CASSSSGVNTGHTQYF.

Only one count was recorded for this clone. The CDR3 region is CATSRGRGKGNTEAFF. For the CDR3, the DNA is TGTGCCACCAGCAGAGGGAGGGGGAAGGGGAACACTGAAGCTTTCTTT. The chain recombines TRBV15 with TRBJ1-1; D possibly corresponds to TRBD1 (6 bases). The CDR3 sequence is 16 residues long. The germline CDR1 and CDR2 sequences are LNHNV and YYDKDF (reference sequence). With 1 base removed from V and 1 base from J, the gap between germline ends came to 13 bases.

This clone showed up just a few times. V is TRBV15 and J is TRBJ2-1; D tentatively reads TRBD1 or TRBD2 (5 bases each). V was trimmed by 0 bases and J by 4 bases, leaving 13 bases between them. This CDR3 comprises 16 residues. Germline assignment: CDR1 LNHNV and CDR2 YYDKDF (reference sequence). The CDR3 here is CATSRDGSRGYNEQFF. CDR3 nucleotide sequence: TGTGCCACCAGCAGAGATGGGTCGAGGGGTTACAATGAGCAGTTCTTC. The variable domain in full, with the rest retrieved from reference TRBV15 and TRBJ2-1, is DAMVIQNPRYQVTQFGKPVTLSCSQTLNHNVMYWYQQKSSQAPKLLFHYYDKDFNNEADTPDNFQSRRPNTSFCFLDIRSPGLGDTAMYLCATSRDGSRGYNEQFFGPGTRLTVL.

The DNA of the CDR3 is TGTGCCAGCAGCTTAAGCTATGAGCGGGGGATCTACGAGCAGTACTTC. Translation: CASSLSYERGIYEQYF. V usage is TRBV11-3 and J usage is TRBJ2-7, with 8 positions matching TRBD2. Trimming cost V 2 bases and J 3 bases; bases outside gene matches: 9. The CDR3 sequence is 16 residues long. CDR1 is SGHNT, CDR2 YENEEA, per germline.

CDR3 in amino acids: CASSRDRGSNQPQHF. CDR3 coding DNA: TGCGCCAGCAGCCGGGACAGGGGGTCTAATCAGCCCCAGCATTTT. This chain connects TRBV4-1 to TRBJ1-5; TRBD1 matches 11 bases. The germline V gene encodes CDR1 MGHRA and CDR2 YSYEKL. J gave up 4 bases and V 4 bases, and 3 bases lay outside the gene matches. The CDR3 totals 15 residues.

The rearrangement uses TRBV7-9 and TRBJ2-5, with 11 bases identical to TRBD2. CDR1 is SEHNR and CDR2 is FQNEAQ in the germline V gene (reference sequence). V trimming: 5 bases; J trimming: 3 bases; junction bases outside the gene matches: 5. The CDR3 consists of 15 residues. The CDR3 reads CASSLGLAEKETQYF. In DNA, the CDR3 is TGTGCCAGCAGCCTGGGACTAGCGGAGAAAGAGACCCAGTACTTC.

This clone was recorded many times. Written as DNA, the CDR3 is TGTGCCAGCAGCTTCACAGGGGCGAACACCGGGGAGCTGTTTTTT. It encodes CASSFTGANTGELFF. This rearrangement joins TRBV9 to TRBJ2-2, with 7 bases aligning to TRBD1. Germline V lookup: CDR1 SGDLS, CDR2 YYNGEE. CDR3 length: 15 residues. Trimming at V came to 4 bases and at J to 0 bases, leaving 3 bases not matched to a gene.

The V call is TRBV7-9, the J call TRBJ2-7, with TRBD2 matching over 11 bases. The ends lost 5 bases at V and 7 bases at J; junction bases unmatched: 4. Germline V CDR1 and CDR2: SEHNR, FQNEAQ (reference sequence). This CDR3 is built from 13 residues. The CDR3 spells CASSMGLAAEQYF. CDR3 DNA: TGTGCCAGCAGCATGGGACTAGCGGCGGAGCAGTACTTC.

The chain carries TRBV6-1 and TRBJ1-5, with TRBD1 matching 8 bases. This CDR3 is built from 14 residues. The germline V gene has CDR1 MNHNS and CDR2 SASEGT. J lost 6 bases, V lost 9 bases, and 10 bases had no gene match. The CDR3: CASLSGQGGQPQHF. CDR3 DNA sequence: TGTGCCAGTCTCTCCGGACAGGGAGGTCAGCCCCAGCATTTT.

The V gene is TRBV12-5, the J gene TRBJ2-7; 7 bases are a match to TRBD1. The germline V gene encodes CDR1 LGHNT and CDR2 FRNRAP. The length of the CDR3 is 15 residues. The V and J ends lost 2 bases and 6 bases, in that order; junction bases with no gene match: 10. CDR3 nucleotides: TGTGCTAGTGGTTTGACGCCGACAGGGTTTCGCGAGCAGTACTTC. This codes for CASGLTPTGFREQYF.

V is TRBV5-1 and J is TRBJ2-7; no clear D. The CDR3 has 13 residues. Germline lookup yields CDR1 SGHRS and CDR2 YFSETQ. The germline V and J ends were trimmed by 0 bases and 6 bases, with 10 bases remaining between them. CDR3 bases: TGCGCCAGCAGCTTGGGTACGGTCCCCGAGCAGTACTTC. Its translation is CASSLGTVPEQYF.

The chain couples TRBV10-3 to TRBJ2-7; 7 bases fit TRBD2. The CDR3 covers 15 residues. CDR1 ENHRY and CDR2 SYGVKD come from the germline V gene. V lost 5 bases and J lost 7; bases outside the gene matches: 14. CDR3 loop: CAISMAGVLGGEQYF. CDR3 nucleotide sequence: TGTGCCATCAGTATGGCGGGAGTCCTGGGGGGGGAGCAGTACTTC.

In this sample, this clone turned up a few times. This chain uses TRBV30 with TRBJ2-7; D is ambiguous. V gave up 0 bases and J gave up 0 bases, with 6 bases separating them. Germline values: CDR1 GTSNPN, CDR2 SVGIG (reference sequence). The CDR3 loop spans 13 amino acids. The DNA of the CDR3 is TGTGCCTGGAGTGTGTCGAACTCCTACGAGCAGTACTTC. It codes for CAWSVSNSYEQYF.

The chain carries TRBV19 and TRBJ2-1; 8 bases line up with TRBD2. The CDR3 has 14 residues. CDR1 and CDR2 from the germline V gene are LNHDA and SQIVND (reference sequence). J gave up 9 bases and V 3 bases, and 7 bases lay outside the gene matches. The CDR3 protein is CASSINGRATEQFF. The DNA for the CDR3 is TGTGCCAGTAGTATTAACGGGAGGGCCACTGAGCAGTTCTTC. The variable domain in full, completed from reference TRBV19 and TRBJ2-1, reads DGGITQSPKYLFRKEGQNVTLSCEQNLNHDAMYWYRQDPGQGLRLIYYSQIVNDFQKGDIAEGYSVSREKKESFPLTVTSAQKNPTAFYLCASSINGRATEQFFGPGTRLTVL.

This clone has a count of ten or more. J is TRBJ1-1 and V is TRBV6-1, with 7 bases that match TRBD1. V trimming: 7 bases; J trimming: 1 base; junction bases outside the gene matches: 0. Germline V CDR1 and CDR2: MNHNS, SASEGT. The CDR3 runs to 12 residues. This chain's CDR3 is CASNRGNTEAFF. The DNA of the CDR3 is TGTGCCAGCAACAGGGGGAACACTGAAGCTTTCTTT.

The gene calls are TRBV11-2 and TRBJ1-5, with D uncertain. There are 13 residues in the CDR3. Deletions cut 2 bases from V and 2 bases from J, with 4 bases between. Per germline, CDR1 SGHAT and CDR2 FQNNGV. CDR3 coding DNA: TGTGCCAGCAGCTTAAGGGGCAATCAGCCCCAGCATTTT. It specifies CASSLRGNQPQHF.

The V gene is TRBV4-1, the J gene TRBJ1-1; maybe TRBD1 (5 bases). CDR1 and CDR2 from the germline V gene are MGHRA and YSYEKL. V was clipped by 7 bases and J by 5 bases, with 17 bases between them. The CDR3 spans 14 residues. The CDR3 spells CASTPTGFGTEAFF. In DNA, the CDR3 is TGCGCCAGCACCCCAACAGGATTTGGGACTGAAGCTTTCTTT.